Shown below are 17 T cell receptor beta chains from a single sample sequenced in a study of beta chain features in type 1 diabetes. Whole-study findings and limits: Type 1 diabetes patients had moderately but significantly shorter TCRB CDR3s in all four CD4+ subsets.

As every portion of the isolated RNA was reverse transcribed, the sequencing read expressed TCRB transcripts. Profiled with immunoSEQ multiplex PCR; TCRdb holds only in-frame clones, not every one. The repertoire includes tens of thousands of clones, over 50% of them detected once, and less than 2% sits in the top ten. These receptors have no identified antigens. The sequencing input was Tregs from blood. The source of these receptors is a young man with type 1 diabetes. Some clones in this sample may be carry-over from other donors' samples.

V usage is TRBV5-1 and J usage is TRBJ2-7, with D possibly being TRBD1 (5 bases). Germline CDR1 reads SGHRS; CDR2 reads YFSETQ. CDR3 length: 13 amino acids. Trimming shortened V by 3 bases and J by 9 bases, and 16 bases separated the two germline ends. The CDR3 is CASSSSRALWQYF. Written as DNA, the CDR3 is TGCGCCAGCAGCTCCTCCAGGGCCCTCTGGCAGTACTTC.

This clone was detected a few times. This chain links TRBV2 with TRBJ1-2; D gene unclear. Germline V gene data show CDR1 as SNHLY and CDR2 as FYNNEI. The CDR3 length is 14 residues. V was shortened by 6 bases and J by 4 bases, with 15 bases between the two germline ends. The CDR3 DNA follows: TGTGCCAGCAGCGGCCGGGGAGGAGTCTATGGCTACACCTTC. This translates into CASSGRGGVYGYTF.

This sequence joins TRBV7-3 and TRBJ2-3; 15 nucleotides line up with TRBD2. The ends lost 1 base at V and 8 bases at J; junction bases unmatched: 1. This CDR3 is built from 15 residues. Per germline, CDR1 SGHTA and CDR2 FQGTGA. Here the CDR3 DNA reads TGTGCCAGCAGCTTAAGGGGACTAGCGGGGGGTACGCAGTATTTT. It specifies CASSLRGLAGGTQYF.

This clone has just a few counts. At one end the junction does not follow the germline gene, possibly because of a read error. The chain is built from TRBV7-9 and TRBJ2-1, with TRBD2 identical over 12 bases. Germline CDR1 SEHNR, CDR2 FQNEAQ (reference sequence). There are 16 residues in the CDR3. The CDR3 loop is CVSSSLAGGFYNEQFF. In DNA, the CDR3 is TGTGTCAGCAGCTCGCTAGCGGGGGGGTTCTACAATGAGCAGTTCTTC.

The V call is TRBV14, the J call TRBJ1-3; no definite D call. The CDR3 has 16 amino acids. Trimming shortened V by 4 bases and J by 0 bases, and 13 bases separated the two germline ends. Per the germline V gene, CDR1 is SGHDN and CDR2 is FVKESK. Here the CDR3 reads CASSLPGSHSGNTIYF. Here the CDR3 DNA reads TGTGCCAGCAGCCTCCCAGGATCACACTCTGGAAACACCATATATTTT. The whole variable domain, filled in from reference TRBV14 and TRBJ1-3, reads EAGVTQFPSHSVIEKGQTVTLRCDPISGHDNLYWYRRVMGKEIKFLLHFVKESKQDESGMPNNRFLAERTGGTYSTLKVQPAELEDSGVYFCASSLPGSHSGNTIYFGEGSWLTVV.

The rearrangement joins TRBV6-6 to TRBJ2-5, with TRBD2 matching over 7 bases. The V and J ends lost 4 bases and 5 bases, in that order; junction bases with no gene match: 4. The germline V gene has CDR1 MNHNY and CDR2 SVGAGI (reference sequence). CDR3 length: 13 amino acids. In DNA, the CDR3 is TGTGCCAGCAGTTTCCTCGGGGGGGAGACCCAGTACTTC. Its protein product is CASSFLGGETQYF.

The chain recombines TRBV27 with TRBJ1-2; D unclear. The CDR3 length is 15 residues. Germline V gene data show CDR1 as MNHEY and CDR2 as SMNVEV (reference sequence). Trimming took off 2 bases at V and 7 bases at J, with 17 bases between the two ends. For the CDR3, the DNA is TGTGCCAGCAGTTTAGACCAGGTTAAAACGAGTGGCTACACCTTC. This gives the protein CASSLDQVKTSGYTF.

This clone was detected once. The junction departs from the called germline gene at one end, perhaps through a read error. Other DNA sequences in this specimen translate into the identical CDR3. This chain uses TRBV4-2 with TRBJ2-7; TRBD1 might be the D (6 bases). The CDR3 is made up of 13 amino acids. Germline CDR1 is LGHNA and CDR2 is YNFKEQ. Here the CDR3 DNA reads TGTGCCAGCAGCCTTCGACAGGTGTACGAACAGTACTTC. It is translated as CASSLRQVYEQYF.

With regard to this clone: This same CDR3 is encoded by further DNA sequences in the sample. The chain joins TRBV6-1 to TRBJ2-1, with 7 bases aligning to TRBD2. CDR1 and CDR2 (germline): MNHNS, SASEGT. The CDR3 length is 15 residues. V was pared by 8 bases and J by 5 bases, with 12 bases of the junction left unmatched. The chain's CDR3 is CASGVGLAGDNEQFF. CDR3 nucleotide sequence: TGTGCCAGCGGTGTGGGCCTGGCGGGGGACAATGAGCAGTTCTTC.

The genes are TRBV5-5 and TRBJ2-7; D unclear. The CDR3 contains 13 residues. CDR1 is SGHKS and CDR2 is YYEKEE in the germline V gene (reference sequence). Trimming pared 1 base from V and 4 bases from J, leaving 9 bases between. CDR3 bases: TGTGCCAGCAGCTTGAGCAACCTATACGAGCAGTACTTC. Its translation is CASSLSNLYEQYF.

The chain links TRBV7-2 to TRBJ2-1, with 7 bases that match TRBD1. The CDR3 totals 13 residues. Per the germline V gene, CDR1 is SGHTA and CDR2 is FQGNSA. Trimming took 3 bases from V and 10 from J; bases not matched to a gene: 6. Written as DNA, the CDR3 is TGTGCCAGCAGCTTTACGACAGGGCGGGAGCAGTTCTTC. Its protein is CASSFTTGREQFF.

The J gene is TRBJ2-7, the V gene TRBV18; 9 positions agree with TRBD1. The CDR3 is made up of 13 amino acids. V was clipped by 5 bases and J by 5 bases; unmatched bases: 4. Per the germline V gene, CDR1 is KGHSH and CDR2 is LQKENI. Here the CDR3 DNA reads TGTGCCAGCTCATACCGGGACAGGGACGAGCAGTACTTC. Translated, it gives CASSYRDRDEQYF. The full variable domain, rest sourced from reference TRBV18 and TRBJ2-7, is NAGVMQNPRHLVRRRGQEARLRCSPMKGHSHVYWYRQLPEEGLKFMVYLQKENIIDESGMPKERFSAEFPKEGPSILRIQQVVRGDSAAYFCASSYRDRDEQYFGPGTRLTVT.

The gene calls are TRBV5-1 and TRBJ2-1; 11 bases align to TRBD2. The CDR3 sequence is 14 residues long. Trimming took 3 bases from V and 8 from J; bases not matched to a gene: 4. Germline lookup yields CDR1 SGHRS and CDR2 YFSETQ. This CDR3 is CASSSSGGTYEQFF. CDR3 DNA: TGCGCCAGCAGCTCTAGCGGGGGGACCTATGAGCAGTTCTTC.

In this sample, this clone turned up a few times. V and J are TRBV10-3 and TRBJ1-6; TRBD1 matches at 9 bases. Germline lookup yields CDR1 ENHRY and CDR2 SYGVKD. The CDR3 runs to 13 residues. V trimming: 4 bases; J trimming: 11 bases; junction bases outside the gene matches: 3. For the CDR3, the DNA is TGTGCCATCAGTGGGACAGGGGTTGCACCCCTCCACTTT. Amino acid sequence: CAISGTGVAPLHF.

This clone was detected a few times. The chain is built from TRBV19 and TRBJ2-4; 9 bases are a match to TRBD2. The CDR3 is made up of 14 amino acids. V gave up 6 bases and J gave up 8 bases; unmatched junction bases: 8. Germline values: CDR1 LNHDA, CDR2 SQIVND (reference sequence). CDR3 sequence (DNA): TGTGCCAGTAGAAAAGCGGGGGGCCGGGACATTCAGTACTTC. Translated: CASRKAGGRDIQYF. Based on the CDR3 plus reference TRBV19 and TRBJ2-4, the full variable domain is DGGITQSPKYLFRKEGQNVTLSCEQNLNHDAMYWYRQDPGQGLRLIYYSQIVNDFQKGDIAEGYSVSREKKESFPLTVTSAQKNPTAFYLCASRKAGGRDIQYFGAGTRLSVL.

This chain links TRBV14 with TRBJ1-2, with a weak D call TRBD1 (6 bases). Trimming cost V 4 bases and J 2 bases, with 8 bases left between them. Per germline, CDR1 SGHDN and CDR2 FVKESK. CDR3 length equals 13 residues. This chain's CDR3 is CASSLDSNYGYTF. Written as DNA, the CDR3 is TGTGCCAGCAGCCTGGACAGCAACTATGGCTACACCTTC. Using reference TRBV14 and TRBJ1-2 for the parts outside the CDR3, the full variable domain is EAGVTQFPSHSVIEKGQTVTLRCDPISGHDNLYWYRRVMGKEIKFLLHFVKESKQDESGMPNNRFLAERTGGTYSTLKVQPAELEDSGVYFCASSLDSNYGYTFGSGTRLTVV.

The V call is TRBV11-2, the J call TRBJ2-3; 12 bases are shared with TRBD2. V shed 6 bases and J 2 bases; nucleotides not matched to a gene: 6. Germline CDR1 reads SGHAT; CDR2 reads FQNNGV. The CDR3 extends over 16 amino acids. CDR3 in amino acids: CASSLTSGGYTDTQYF. The CDR3 nucleotides are TGTGCCAGCAGTTTGACTAGCGGGGGATACACAGATACGCAGTATTTT.